This T cell receptor (beta chain) was captured by sequencing in a study of shared clonotypes between healthy human individuals (dated by TCRdb to the early 2020s). The study in broad terms: Three men and two women, aged 18 to 49 years, made up the cohort. Per donor, three plates each were used for CD4 naive and CD4 memory, two for CD8 naive, and one for CD8 memory. Blood TCR repertoires of about 5 healthy adults were deeply sequenced to estimate repertoire size and the extent of clonotype sharing between individuals. Libraries were prepared and TCR repertoires were sequenced by different laboratories using diverse techniques, in order to increase sequencing depth and limit assay-specific biases. Per donor, leukapheresis produced somewhere between about 0.85 and 9.5 billion PBMCs.

TCR CDR3 regions were amplified from genomic DNA by multiplex PCR using the deep immunoSEQ assay. Extracted genomic DNA from each cell subset was spread evenly across all wells of several immunoSEQ 96-well plates, with each plate serving as a replicate. For sorted subsets, each replicate PCR was loaded with about 200 ng genomic DNA, equivalent to some 31,000 T cell genomes. Purified libraries were quantified with a Qubit 3.0 fluorometer, sized on a Bioanalyzer 2100, and re-quantified with the KAPA Library Quantification kit. A separate single-read 150-cycle Illumina NextSeq 550 flow cell was used to sequence each immunoSEQ 96-well plate. Concerning the study's data processing: The immunoSEQ output contained only junctional sequences without quality scores, so filtering could not match that applied to full-length reads. Sequences were annotated with PyIR, a Python wrapper for IgBLAST v1.9, using IMGT germline references to assign V/J genes and CDR3. Reads were filtered out if the reads had weak V/J assignments (E-value above 1e-6), no CDR3, stop codons, out-of-frame junctions, or ambiguous translated residues. V3J clonotypes were defined as sequences sharing an identical inferred V gene, J gene, and CDR3 amino acid sequence. Percentage overlap between repertoires was computed as shared unique clonotypes divided by the size of the smaller repertoire. Repertoire richness was assessed with RTK rarefaction, the Chao1 estimator, and Recon v2.1 estimates of unobserved clonotypes. For all TCRbeta clonotypes obtained by the gDNA method from a handful of donors, generation probabilities were computed with OLGA. The clones in this table, taken by TCRdb from immuneACCESS, are in-frame only. Not every clone is retained; where verified, under half of the shortfall comes from an unresolved V gene, and the cause of the rest is unknown. The D gene and trimming were derived from the DNA, and the V and J assignments and clone size from that table. Here the sample has 2 million to 3 million clones; 80% to 95% occur a single time. Together, the top ten hold 0.36% of the sample.

Based on the germline V gene, the CDR1 and CDR2 sequences are SGHTA and FQGTGA. From cysteine to phenylalanine, the CDR3 is 15 amino acids long. Just CDR3 DNA is preserved here, 45 bases in frame from base 1. From V the trimming removes 3 bases and from J it removes 4 bases, while the gene matches leave 3 bases of the junction unaccounted for. The donors were healthy, HIV-negative adults who had no recently reported acute infections or vaccinations. Every donor was a Caucasian adult residing in Nashville, Tennessee, USA. Magnetic negative selection was used to enrich CD4+ T cells, after which naive cells were positively selected on CD45RA and the negative fraction became the memory subset. After blood collection by leukapheresis, PBMCs were isolated using Ficoll-Histopaque density gradient centrifugation and then cryopreserved in the vapor phase of liquid nitrogen. Purity and quantity of every magnetically sorted T cell population were checked by analytical flow cytometry. Each sorted fraction had its genomic DNA isolated and then quantified by UV absorbance on a Nanodrop 2000c.

Notes on this clone: The antigen it recognizes is unknown. One base away there is no much larger clone; base qualities are not given.

Summary of the overall study and its limitations: Estimated clonotype richness was generally larger for naive than for memory subsets. Across four donors, around 5% of naive CD4, 3.5% of naive CD8, around 2.1% of memory CD4, and over 0.35% of memory CD8 clonotypes were shared. Even with the large sequencing depth, rarefaction of the sorted-subset datasets indicated that sequencing was incomplete. Compared with non-shared clonotypes, the clonotypes found in all four sorted-subset donors had higher generation probabilities. Because the study included a small number of donors, the genetic and exposure-history diversity represented was limited. Pairwise subsampling indicated that sequencing depth was expected to affect the degree of clonotype sharing among donors. Only blood was sampled, and tissue TCR repertoires likely differ from those in blood.

The rearranged segments are TRBV7-3 and TRBJ2-5; the junction holds 12 bases that match TRBD2. The sequenced material came from naive CD4+ T cells from PBMCs. The cell subset or site tag for this specimen amounts to: CD45RA+ positively selected. This TCR was recovered from a man aged 18-30 years in good health. Some clones in this sample may be carry-over from other donors' samples. The CDR3 reads CASSFPGLAGETQYF. The DNA reads as follows: TGTGCCAGCAGCTTCCCGGGACTAGCGGGAGAGACCCAGTACTTC.